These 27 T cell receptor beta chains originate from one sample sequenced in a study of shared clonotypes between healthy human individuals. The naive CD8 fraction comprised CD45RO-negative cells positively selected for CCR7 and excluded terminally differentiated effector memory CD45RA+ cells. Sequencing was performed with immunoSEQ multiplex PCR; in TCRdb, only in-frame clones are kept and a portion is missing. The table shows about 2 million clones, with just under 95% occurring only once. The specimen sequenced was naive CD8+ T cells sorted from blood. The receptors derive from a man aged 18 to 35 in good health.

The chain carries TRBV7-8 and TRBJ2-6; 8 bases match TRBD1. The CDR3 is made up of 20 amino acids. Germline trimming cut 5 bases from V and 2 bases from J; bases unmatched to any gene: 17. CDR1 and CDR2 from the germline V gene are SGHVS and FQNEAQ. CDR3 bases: TGTGCCAGCAGCCCTGCGTGGGCAGGGGGCACGATCACTGGGGCCAACGTCCTGACTTTC. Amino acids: CASSPAWAGGTITGANVLTF.

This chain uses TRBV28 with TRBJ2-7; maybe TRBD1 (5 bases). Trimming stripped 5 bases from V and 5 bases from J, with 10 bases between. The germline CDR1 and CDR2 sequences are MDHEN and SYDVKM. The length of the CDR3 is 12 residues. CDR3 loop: CASSDSLHEQYF. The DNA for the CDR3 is TGTGCCAGCAGTGACAGTCTCCACGAGCAGTACTTC. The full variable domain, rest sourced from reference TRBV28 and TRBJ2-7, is DVKVTQSSRYLVKRTGEKVFLECVQDMDHENMFWYRQDPGLGLRLIYFSYDVKMKEKGDIPEGYSVSREKKERFSLILESASTNQTSMYLCASSDSLHEQYFGPGTRLTVT.

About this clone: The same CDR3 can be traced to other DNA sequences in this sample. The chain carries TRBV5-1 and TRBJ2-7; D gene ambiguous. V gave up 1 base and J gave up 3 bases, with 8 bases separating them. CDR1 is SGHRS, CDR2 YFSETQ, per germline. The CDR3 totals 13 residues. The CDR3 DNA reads TGCGCCAGCAGCTTGAGACCAAGCTACGAGCAGTACTTC. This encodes CASSLRPSYEQYF.

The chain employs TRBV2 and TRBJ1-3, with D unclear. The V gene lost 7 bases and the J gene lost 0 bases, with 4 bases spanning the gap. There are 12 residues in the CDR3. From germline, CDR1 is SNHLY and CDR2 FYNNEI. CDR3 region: CASIISGNTIYF. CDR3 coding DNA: TGTGCCAGCATAATCTCTGGAAACACCATATATTTT.

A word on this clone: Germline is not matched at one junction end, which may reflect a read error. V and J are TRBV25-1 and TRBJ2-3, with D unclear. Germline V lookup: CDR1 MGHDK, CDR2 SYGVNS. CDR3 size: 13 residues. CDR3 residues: CASMAVNTDTKYF. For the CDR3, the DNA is TGTGCCAGCATGGCGGTGAACACAGATACGAAGTATTTT.

Here the CDR3 reads CASSEGTSGGYEQYF. CDR3 in DNA: TGTGCCAGCAGCGAGGGGACTAGCGGGGGCTACGAGCAGTACTTC. The J gene is TRBJ2-7, the V gene TRBV7-2; 14 bases map to TRBD2. CDR1 SGHTA and CDR2 FQGNSA come from the germline V gene. V trimming: 5 bases; J trimming: 3 bases; junction bases outside the gene matches: 3. The CDR3 spans 15 residues.

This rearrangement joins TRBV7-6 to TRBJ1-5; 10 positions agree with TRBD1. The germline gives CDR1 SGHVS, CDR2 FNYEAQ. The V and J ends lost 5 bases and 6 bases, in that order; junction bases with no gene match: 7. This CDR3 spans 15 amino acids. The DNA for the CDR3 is TGTGCCAGCAGCCCCGGGACAGGGGACGGTCAGCCCCAGCATTTT. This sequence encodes CASSPGTGDGQPQHF.

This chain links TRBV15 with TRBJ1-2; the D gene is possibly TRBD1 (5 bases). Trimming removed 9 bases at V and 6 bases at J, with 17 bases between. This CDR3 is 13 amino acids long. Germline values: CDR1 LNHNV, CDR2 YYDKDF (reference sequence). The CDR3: CATSTDPGNGYTF. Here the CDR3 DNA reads TGTGCCACTTCGACAGACCCCGGGAATGGCTACACCTTC. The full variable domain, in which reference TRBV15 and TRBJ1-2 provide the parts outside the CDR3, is DAMVIQNPRYQVTQFGKPVTLSCSQTLNHNVMYWYQQKSSQAPKLLFHYYDKDFNNEADTPDNFQSRRPNTSFCFLDIRSPGLGDTAMYLCATSTDPGNGYTFGSGTRLTVV.

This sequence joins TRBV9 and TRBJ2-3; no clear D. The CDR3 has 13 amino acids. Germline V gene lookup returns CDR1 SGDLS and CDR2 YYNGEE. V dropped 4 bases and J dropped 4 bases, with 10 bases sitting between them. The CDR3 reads CASSSYWPDTQYF. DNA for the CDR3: TGTGCCAGCAGCTCGTATTGGCCAGATACGCAGTATTTT.

The CDR3: CASSTEDDRNKYF. CDR3 bases: TGTGCCAGCTCCACGGAGGATGATCGAAACAAGTACTTC. The chain combines TRBV18 with TRBJ2-5, with a possible D match to TRBD2 (5 bases). V lost 6 bases and J 12 bases, leaving 20 bases between the germline ends. This CDR3 comprises 13 residues. Germline assignment: CDR1 KGHSH and CDR2 LQKENI.

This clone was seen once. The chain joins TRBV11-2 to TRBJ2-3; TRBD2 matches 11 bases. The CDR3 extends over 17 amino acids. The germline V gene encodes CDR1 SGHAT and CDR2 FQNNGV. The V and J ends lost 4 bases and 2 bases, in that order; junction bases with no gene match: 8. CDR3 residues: CASSSRTSGSYTDTQYF. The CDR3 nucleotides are TGTGCCAGCAGCTCAAGGACTAGCGGGTCTTACACAGATACGCAGTATTTT.

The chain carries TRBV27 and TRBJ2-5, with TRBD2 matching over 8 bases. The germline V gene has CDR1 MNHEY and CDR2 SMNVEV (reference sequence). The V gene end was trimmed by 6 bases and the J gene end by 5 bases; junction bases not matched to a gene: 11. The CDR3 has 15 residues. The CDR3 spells CASRSGSGGRETQYF. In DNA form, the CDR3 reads TGTGCCAGCAGATCAGGGAGCGGGGGCCGGGAGACCCAGTACTTC.

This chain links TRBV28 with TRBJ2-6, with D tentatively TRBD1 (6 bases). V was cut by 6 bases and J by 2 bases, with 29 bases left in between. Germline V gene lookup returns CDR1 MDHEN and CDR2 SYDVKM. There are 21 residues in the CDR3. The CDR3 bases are TGTGCCAGCAGCTCCCTGGTGGACAGCATAACCAATGCCCCTGGGGCCAACGTCCTGACTTTC. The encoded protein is CASSSLVDSITNAPGANVLTF.

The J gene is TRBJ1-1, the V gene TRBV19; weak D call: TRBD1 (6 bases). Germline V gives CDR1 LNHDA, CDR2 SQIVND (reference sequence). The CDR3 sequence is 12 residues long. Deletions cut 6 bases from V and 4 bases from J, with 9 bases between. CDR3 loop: CASSSGATEAFF. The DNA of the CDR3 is TGTGCCAGTAGCTCGGGGGCCACTGAAGCTTTCTTT.

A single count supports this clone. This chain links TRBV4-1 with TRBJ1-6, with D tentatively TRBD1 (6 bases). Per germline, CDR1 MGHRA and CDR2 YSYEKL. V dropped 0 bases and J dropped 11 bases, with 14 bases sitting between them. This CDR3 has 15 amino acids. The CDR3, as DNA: TGCGCCAGCAGCCAAGAGGGGGCCCAAGGGACACCCCTCCACTTT. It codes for CASSQEGAQGTPLHF.

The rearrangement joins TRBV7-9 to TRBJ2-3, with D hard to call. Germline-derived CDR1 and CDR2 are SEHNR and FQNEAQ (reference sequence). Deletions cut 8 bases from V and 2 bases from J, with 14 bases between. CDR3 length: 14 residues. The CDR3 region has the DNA TGTGCCAGCCACGACGCTGGGGACACAGATACGCAGTATTTT. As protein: CASHDAGDTDTQYF. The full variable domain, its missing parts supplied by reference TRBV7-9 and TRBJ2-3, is DTGVSQNPRHKITKRGQNVTFRCDPISEHNRLYWYRQTLGQGPEFLTYFQNEAQLEKSRLLSDRFSAERPKGSFSTLEIQRTEQGDSAMYLCASHDAGDTDTQYFGPGTRLTVL.

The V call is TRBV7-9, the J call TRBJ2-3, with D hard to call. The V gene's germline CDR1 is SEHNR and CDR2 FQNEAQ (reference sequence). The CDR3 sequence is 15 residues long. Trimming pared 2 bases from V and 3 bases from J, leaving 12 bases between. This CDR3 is CASSLTLSRTDTQYF. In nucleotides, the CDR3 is TGTGCCAGCAGCTTAACGCTTTCCAGGACAGATACGCAGTATTTT. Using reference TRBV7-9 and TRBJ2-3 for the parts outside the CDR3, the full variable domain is DTGVSQNPRHKITKRGQNVTFRCDPISEHNRLYWYRQTLGQGPEFLTYFQNEAQLEKSRLLSDRFSAERPKGSFSTLEIQRTEQGDSAMYLCASSLTLSRTDTQYFGPGTRLTVL.

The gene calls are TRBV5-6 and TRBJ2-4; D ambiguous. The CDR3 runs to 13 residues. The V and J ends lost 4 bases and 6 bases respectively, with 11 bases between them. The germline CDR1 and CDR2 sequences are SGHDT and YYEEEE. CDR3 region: CASSPPLGNIQYF. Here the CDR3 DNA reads TGTGCCAGCAGCCCGCCCCTGGGAAACATTCAGTACTTC. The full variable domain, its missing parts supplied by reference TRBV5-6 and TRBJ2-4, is DAGVTQSPTHLIKTRGQQVTLRCSPKSGHDTVSWYQQALGQGPQFIFQYYEEEERQRGNFPDRFSGHQFPNYSSELNVNALLLGDSALYLCASSPPLGNIQYFGAGTRLSVL.

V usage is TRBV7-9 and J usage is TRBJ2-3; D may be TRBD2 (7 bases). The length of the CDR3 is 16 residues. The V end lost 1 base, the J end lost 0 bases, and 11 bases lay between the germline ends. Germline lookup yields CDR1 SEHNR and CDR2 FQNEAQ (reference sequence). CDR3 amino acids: CASSLVPGGSTDTQYF. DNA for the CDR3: TGTGCCAGCAGCTTAGTTCCGGGGGGCAGCACAGATACGCAGTATTTT. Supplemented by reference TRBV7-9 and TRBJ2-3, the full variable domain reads DTGVSQNPRHKITKRGQNVTFRCDPISEHNRLYWYRQTLGQGPEFLTYFQNEAQLEKSRLLSDRFSAERPKGSFSTLEIQRTEQGDSAMYLCASSLVPGGSTDTQYFGPGTRLTVL.

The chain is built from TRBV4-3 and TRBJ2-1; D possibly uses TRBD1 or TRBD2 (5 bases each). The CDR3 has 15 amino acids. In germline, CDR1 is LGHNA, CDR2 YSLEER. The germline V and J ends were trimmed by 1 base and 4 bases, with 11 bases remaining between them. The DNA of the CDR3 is TGCGCCAGCAGCCAAGCCGGGACCCCGTACAATGAGCAGTTCTTC. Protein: CASSQAGTPYNEQFF.

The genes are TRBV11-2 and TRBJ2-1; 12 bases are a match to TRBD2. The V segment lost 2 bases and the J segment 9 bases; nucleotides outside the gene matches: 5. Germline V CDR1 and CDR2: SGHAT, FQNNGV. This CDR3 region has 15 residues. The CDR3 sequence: CASSLYELAGGEQFF. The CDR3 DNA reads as TGTGCCAGCAGCTTATACGAACTAGCGGGAGGTGAGCAGTTCTTC.

CDR3 protein: CSVDLQDNYGYTF. CDR3 DNA: TGCAGCGTTGACTTGCAGGACAACTATGGCTACACCTTC. The chain links TRBV29-1 to TRBJ1-2; no definite D call. CDR1 and CDR2 from the germline V gene are SQVTM and ANQGSEA. CDR3 length equals 13 residues. V shed 3 bases and J shed 2 bases, with 10 bases lying between them.

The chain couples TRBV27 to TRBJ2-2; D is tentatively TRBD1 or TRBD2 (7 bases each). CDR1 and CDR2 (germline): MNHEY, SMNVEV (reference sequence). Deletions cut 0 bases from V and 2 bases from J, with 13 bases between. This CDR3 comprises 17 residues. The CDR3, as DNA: TGTGCCAGCAGTTTATCATCAGGGGGGGGTAACACCGGGGAGCTGTTTTTT. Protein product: CASSLSSGGGNTGELFF.

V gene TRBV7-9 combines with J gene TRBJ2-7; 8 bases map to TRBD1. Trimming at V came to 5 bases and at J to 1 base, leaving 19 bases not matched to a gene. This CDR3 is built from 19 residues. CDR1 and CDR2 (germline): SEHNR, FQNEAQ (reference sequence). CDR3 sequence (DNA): TGTGCCAGCAGCCCCTACCTCGGACAGGGAGCAAGAAGTTCCTACGAGCAGTACTTC. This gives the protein CASSPYLGQGARSSYEQYF.

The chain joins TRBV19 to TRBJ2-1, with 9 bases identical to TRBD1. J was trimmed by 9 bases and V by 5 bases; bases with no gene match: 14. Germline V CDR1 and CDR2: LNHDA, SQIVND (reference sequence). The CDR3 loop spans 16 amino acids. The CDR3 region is CASSPDLGQGMFEQFF. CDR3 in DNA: TGTGCCAGTAGTCCGGATCTCGGACAGGGGATGTTTGAGCAGTTCTTC. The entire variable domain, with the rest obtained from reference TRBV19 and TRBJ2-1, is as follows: DGGITQSPKYLFRKEGQNVTLSCEQNLNHDAMYWYRQDPGQGLRLIYYSQIVNDFQKGDIAEGYSVSREKKESFPLTVTSAQKNPTAFYLCASSPDLGQGMFEQFFGPGTRLTVL.

CDR3 sequence: CASSDEGAGQPQHF. DNA for the CDR3: TGTGCCAGCAGTGATGAGGGGGCAGGCCAGCCCCAGCATTTT. J is TRBJ1-5 and V is TRBV2; 7 bases are a match to TRBD1. The CDR3 spans 14 residues. Germline V gene data show CDR1 as SNHLY and CDR2 as FYNNEI. V shed 3 bases and J 7 bases; nucleotides not matched to a gene: 6.

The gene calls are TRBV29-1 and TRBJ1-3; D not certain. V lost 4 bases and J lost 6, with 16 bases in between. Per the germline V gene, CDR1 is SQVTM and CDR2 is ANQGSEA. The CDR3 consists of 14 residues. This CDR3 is CSVVPGLSANTIYF. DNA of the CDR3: TGCAGCGTTGTTCCAGGTCTCTCGGCAAACACCATATATTTT.